This TCR beta chain is drawn from a study of CD8+ T cells in alopecia areata. Reverse transcribed after extraction, RNA yielded cDNA as the sequencing template. Libraries were prepared by immunoSEQ multiplex PCR; TCRdb keeps only in-frame clonotypes and omits some of them. Seen here are about 200,000 clones, roughly three fifths observed once, and the top ten hold 4.5% to 6%. V lost 4 bases, J lost 5 bases, and 6 bases stayed unmatched. This CDR3 is built from 14 residues. The germline CDR1 and CDR2 sequences are SGHRS and YFSETQ. In the case of this clone: Its matching antigen is unknown.

Study findings and constraints: Mice showed clearer TCR sharing than patients did, a gap that was possibly HLA-related. Normal scalp showed lower clonality than lesional scalp, especially alopecia totalis/universalis. Besides other cells, scalp samples also yield sequences of resident alphabeta T cells from normal skin.

Both CD4+ and CD8+ T cells were separated by sorting PBMCs. This chain uses TRBV5-1 with TRBJ2-7; 10 bases agree with TRBD1. The sequencing sample was made of CD8+ T cells sorted from blood. This clonotype was obtained from a human donor in good health. CDR3 loop: CASSTRQGADEQYF. CDR3 nucleotides: TGCGCCAGCAGCACTCGACAGGGGGCCGACGAGCAGTACTTC.